Below, 20 T cell receptor beta chains from the same sample are listed, as sequenced in a study of blood T cell repertoires in COVID-19. Measured with immunoSEQ multiplex PCR; TCRdb has only the in-frame clones, and not every one. The sample records nearly 100,000 clones, around 84% being singletons. Sample: peripheral blood. The receptors originated from a woman aged 55-70 years with acute or convalescent COVID-19.

Written as DNA, the CDR3 is TGTGCCAGCAGCTTGCCCGGCCGGCCCAGGGGGGAGCTGTTTTTT. Protein product: CASSLPGRPRGELFF. This chain joins TRBV7-2 and TRBJ2-2, with no clear D. The CDR3 covers 15 residues. The V end was cut by 3 bases, the J end by 8 bases, with 16 bases between. CDR1 and CDR2 from the germline V gene are SGHTA and FQGNSA. Variable domain in full (rest from reference TRBV7-2 and TRBJ2-2): GAGVSQSPSNKVTEKGKDVELRCDPISGHTALYWYRQSLGQGLEFLIYFQGNSAPDKSGLPSDRFSAERTGGSVSTLTIQRTQQEDSAVYLCASSLPGRPRGELFFGEGSRLTVL.

This chain links TRBV30 with TRBJ1-6; D unresolved. Trimming stripped 4 bases from V and 7 bases from J, with 23 bases between. The germline CDR1 and CDR2 sequences are GTSNPN and SVGIG (reference sequence). This CDR3 is built from 17 residues. The CDR3 coding sequence is TGTGCCTGGAACAAAGGGAGGAGCTCGCAAGAAAATTCACCCCTCCACTTT. Protein: CAWNKGRSSQENSPLHF.

The chain has TRBV28 and TRBJ1-2; no clear D. Germline CDR1 MDHEN, CDR2 SYDVKM. V gave up 7 bases and J gave up 6 bases, with 15 bases separating them. The CDR3 is made up of 13 amino acids. CDR3 DNA sequence: TGTGCCAGCAAGGTTGGCGGCGGGGATGGCTACACCTTC. Its translation is CASKVGGGDGYTF.

The chain combines TRBV28 with TRBJ1-1, with D unclear. The CDR3 is 11 residues long. Germline V CDR1 and CDR2: MDHEN, SYDVKM. V was clipped by 4 bases and J by 11 bases, with 11 bases between them. CDR3 nucleotides: TGTGCCAGCAGTTCTCTGTCGGTGGCTTTCTTT. Residues: CASSSLSVAFF.

J is TRBJ2-3 and V is TRBV2; no reliable D call. This CDR3 contains 10 residues. CDR1 and CDR2 (germline): SNHLY, FYNNEI. V was pared by 8 bases and J by 5 bases, with 5 bases between. CDR3 residues: CASLRDTQYF. DNA for the CDR3: TGTGCCAGCTTGAGAGATACGCAGTATTTT.

V is TRBV19 and J is TRBJ1-2; 10 bases line up with TRBD1. V lost 7 bases and J lost 3; bases outside the gene matches: 8. From germline, CDR1 is LNHDA and CDR2 SQIVND (reference sequence). The CDR3 extends over 15 amino acids. CDR3 in amino acids: CASNRDRGEDYGYTF. The CDR3 DNA follows: TGTGCCAGTAACCGGGACAGGGGAGAAGACTATGGCTACACCTTC.

The chain has TRBV7-2 and TRBJ1-6; D may be TRBD1 (6 bases). V lost 0 bases to trimming and J lost 10 bases, with 13 bases between them. Germline values: CDR1 SGHTA, CDR2 FQGNSA. There are 15 residues in the CDR3. Here the CDR3 DNA reads TGTGCCAGCAGCTTAGCCGCAGGGGTTCGGTCACCCCTCCACTTT. Translation gives CASSLAAGVRSPLHF.

The chain couples TRBV19 to TRBJ1-2; D call uncertain. Trimming shortened V by 4 bases and J by 8 bases, and 11 bases separated the two germline ends. Germline lookup yields CDR1 LNHDA and CDR2 SQIVND (reference sequence). The CDR3 consists of 12 residues. The CDR3 loop is CASSTGSGGYTF. The CDR3 nucleotides read TGTGCCAGTAGTACCGGCTCGGGAGGCTACACCTTC.

This rearrangement joins TRBV5-4 to TRBJ2-1, with a possible D match to TRBD2 (6 bases). CDR1 is SGHNT, CDR2 YYREEE, per germline (reference sequence). The CDR3 sequence is 16 residues long. Deletions cut 3 bases from V and 7 bases from J, with 20 bases between. CDR3 nucleotide sequence: TGTGCCAGCAGCTCAGGAGGCGGGGCTAATGTGAATGAGCAGTTCTTC. This translates into CASSSGGGANVNEQFF. The full variable domain, completed using reference TRBV5-4 and TRBJ2-1, is ETGVTQSPTHLIKTRGQQVTLRCSSQSGHNTVSWYQQALGQGPQFIFQYYREEENGRGNFPPRFSGLQFPNYSSELNVNALELDDSALYLCASSSGGGANVNEQFFGPGTRLTVL.

The chain carries TRBV7-9 and TRBJ1-4; unclear D gene. V gave up 0 bases and J gave up 5 bases, with 10 bases separating them. This CDR3 is built from 15 residues. Per germline, CDR1 SEHNR and CDR2 FQNEAQ (reference sequence). The CDR3 DNA reads TGTGCCAGCAGCTTAGCGCAAATGGAGAATGAAAAACTGTTTTTT. It specifies CASSLAQMENEKLFF.

As DNA, the CDR3 is TGTGCCAGCAGCTTAGCGCTAGTTGGTTACGAGCAGTACTTC. It is translated as CASSLALVGYEQYF. This chain joins TRBV7-2 and TRBJ2-7; no reliable D call. Trimming cost V 0 bases and J 4 bases, with 10 bases left between them. This CDR3 is built from 14 residues. Germline loops: CDR1 SGHTA, CDR2 FQGNSA.

The rearrangement uses TRBV2 and TRBJ2-1, with TRBD2 matching 7 bases. Trimming at V came to 7 bases and at J to 12 bases, leaving 3 bases not matched to a gene. The CDR3 spans 10 residues. The V gene's germline CDR1 is SNHLY and CDR2 FYNNEI. CDR3 coding DNA: TGTGCCAGCATCGGGGAGGGGCAGTTCTTC. Amino acids: CASIGEGQFF.

This clone was seen more than once but under ten times. The rearrangement uses TRBV6-1 and TRBJ1-1; no clear D. The V gene lost 2 bases and the J gene lost 5 bases, with 27 bases spanning the gap. This CDR3 comprises 19 residues. From germline, CDR1 is MNHNS and CDR2 SASEGT. The CDR3 DNA reads TGTGCCAGCAGTGAATCGGTGTTAGGCGGGTTCGAAATTGGTACTGAAGCTTTCTTT. Encoded protein: CASSESVLGGFEIGTEAFF.

The sample holds a few counts of this clone. This chain links TRBV6-5 with TRBJ1-4; D ambiguous. Germline V CDR1 and CDR2: MNHEY, SVGAGI. V was shortened by 6 bases and J by 7 bases, with 12 bases between the two germline ends. The CDR3 length is 13 residues. For the CDR3, the DNA is TGTGCCAGCAGCCAGACCAGAGGTGAAAAACTGTTTTTT. Its protein is CASSQTRGEKLFF.

With respect to this clone: One junction end does not reproduce the germline sequence, and a read error may be involved. The CDR3: CACSVSGGAADTQYF. CDR3 sequence (DNA): TGTGCCTGCAGTGTAAGCGGGGGGGCGGCAGATACGCAGTATTTT. The J gene is TRBJ2-3, the V gene TRBV4-2; 10 bases map to TRBD2. CDR1 and CDR2 from the germline V gene are LGHNA and YNFKEQ. The CDR3 length is 15 residues.

The chain is built from TRBV6-5 and TRBJ1-5; 9 bases match TRBD1. The V gene's germline CDR1 is MNHEY and CDR2 SVGAGI. Trimming at V came to 6 bases and at J to 2 bases, leaving 5 bases not matched to a gene. The CDR3 runs 15 residues. The CDR3: CASRRTGEGNQPQHF. The CDR3 coding sequence is TGTGCCAGCAGGAGGACAGGGGAAGGCAATCAGCCCCAGCATTTT.

The rearrangement links TRBV5-4 to TRBJ2-3, with 7 bases fitting TRBD2. Germline trimming cut 1 base from V and 3 bases from J; bases unmatched to any gene: 11. The CDR3 runs 17 residues. Looked up from germline, CDR1 is SGHNT and CDR2 is YYREEE (reference sequence). Here the CDR3 reads CASSLILRGLGTDTQYF. The CDR3 DNA reads TGTGCCAGCAGCTTGATCCTAAGAGGACTAGGGACAGATACGCAGTATTTT.

The chain couples TRBV18 to TRBJ1-5; no clear D. Germline lookup yields CDR1 KGHSH and CDR2 LQKENI. The CDR3 runs to 14 residues. Trimming removed 6 bases from V and 1 base from J, with 10 bases in between. The CDR3 DNA sequence: TGTGCCAGCTCTCCCGCAGGAAGCAATCAGCCCCAGCATTTT. Translated, it gives CASSPAGSNQPQHF.

V and J are TRBV5-1 and TRBJ1-6; D is perhaps TRBD1 (5 bases). V was clipped by 5 bases and J by 11 bases, with 17 bases between them. Germline V CDR1 and CDR2: SGHRS, YFSETQ. The CDR3 has 14 amino acids. The CDR3 nucleotides read TGCGCCAGCAGGAAGGGCAGGGTAGTTACACCCCTCCACTTT. Translation gives CASRKGRVVTPLHF.

The rearrangement joins TRBV7-3 to TRBJ2-2; D perhaps matches TRBD1 (5 bases). Looked up from germline, CDR1 is SGHTA and CDR2 is FQGTGA. This CDR3 has 16 amino acids. Trimming stripped 4 bases from V and 0 bases from J, with 12 bases between. Here the CDR3 DNA reads TGTGCCAGCAGCTCCCGACAGTTCCCGAACACCGGGGAGCTGTTTTTT. Encoded protein: CASSSRQFPNTGELFF.